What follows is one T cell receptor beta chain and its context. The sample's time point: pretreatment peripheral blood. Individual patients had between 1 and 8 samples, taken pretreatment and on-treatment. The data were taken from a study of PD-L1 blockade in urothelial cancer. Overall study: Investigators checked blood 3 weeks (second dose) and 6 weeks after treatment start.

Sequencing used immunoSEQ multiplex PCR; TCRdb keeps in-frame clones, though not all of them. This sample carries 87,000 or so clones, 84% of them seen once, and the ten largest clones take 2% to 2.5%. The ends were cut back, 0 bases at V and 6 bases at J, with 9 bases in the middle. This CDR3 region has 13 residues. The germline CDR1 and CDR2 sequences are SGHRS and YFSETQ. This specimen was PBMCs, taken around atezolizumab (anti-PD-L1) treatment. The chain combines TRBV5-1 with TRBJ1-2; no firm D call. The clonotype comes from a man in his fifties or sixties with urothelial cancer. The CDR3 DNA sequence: TGCGCCAGCAGCTTGGAGGGAGTCGATGGCTACACCTTC. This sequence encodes CASSLEGVDGYTF.